This TCR beta chain was sequenced for a study of CD8 T cells in Susac syndrome. Study summary: When blood was drawn, the patients with Susac syndrome were therapy-naive, on corticosteroids, or on intravenous immunoglobulin alone.

V shed 8 bases and J 10 bases; nucleotides not matched to a gene: 15. The CDR3 runs to 15 residues. RNA was extracted with the RNeasy kit, and a quantity of about 0.45 to 1 ug was reverse transcribed using random hexamers. By means of immunoSEQ multiplex PCR, TCR beta CDR3 spanning 54 Vbeta and 13 Jbeta underwent amplification. TCRdb used MiXCR to reprocess the immunoSEQ multiplex PCR reads, holding one entry per CDR3 protein. This sample carries 150,000 to 200,000 distinct CDR3 sequences, 85% to 95% of them seen once, and the ten largest clones take around 0.094%. This clonotype was counted a single time.

The sample was CD4+ T cells from PBMCs. This clonotype was obtained from a human donor with Susac syndrome. The chain is built from TRBV12-3 or TRBV12-4 and TRBJ2-1; 9 bases line up with TRBD2. The CDR3 region has the DNA TGTGCCAGCCGTCCTGAGGCGGGGGGGTCGGGGGAGCAGTTCTTC. This encodes CASRPEAGGSGEQFF.